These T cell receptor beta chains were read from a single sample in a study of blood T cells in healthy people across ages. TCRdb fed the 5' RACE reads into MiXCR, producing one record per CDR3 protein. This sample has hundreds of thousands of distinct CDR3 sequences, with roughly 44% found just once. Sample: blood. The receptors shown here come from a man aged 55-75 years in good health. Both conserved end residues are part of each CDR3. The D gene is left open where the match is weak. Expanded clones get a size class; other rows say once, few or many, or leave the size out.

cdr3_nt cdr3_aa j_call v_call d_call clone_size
TGCGCCAGCAGCCTGGGGACTAGTAGGGGAGAGACCCAGTACTTC CASSLGTSRGETQYF TRBJ2-5 TRBV4-3 TRBD2 .
TGTGCCAGCAGTATCAGTGGGCCTTGGCTAGCGCAGTATTTT CASSISGPWLAQYF TRBJ2-3 TRBV6-2/TRBV6-3 . .
TGTGCCAGCACTGGAACAGTCCAAGAGACCCAGTACTTC CASTGTVQETQYF TRBJ2-5 TRBV25-1 . .
TGTGCCAGCAGTCCCCACCAGCCGACAGGGGCGGCTGAAGCTTTCTTT CASSPHQPTGAAEAFF TRBJ1-1 TRBV28 TRBD1 .
TGTGCCAGCAGCCAAGATGAGCGGACCCAGTACTTC CASSQDERTQYF TRBJ2-5 TRBV3-1 . few
TGTGCCAGCAGCCCCACGGGGAACACTGAAACTTTCTTT CASSPTGNTETFF TRBJ1-1 TRBV9 . .
TGCAGTGCCCCGGGCTCCGACTATGGCTACACCTTC CSAPGSDYGYTF TRBJ1-2 TRBV20-1 . .
TGTGCCAGCAGTTACTCTCGGGACAGCTTATCCTACGAGCAGTACTTC CASSYSRDSLSYEQYF TRBJ2-7 TRBV6-2/TRBV6-3 TRBD1 few
TGCGCCAGCAGCGTAGAGGCGACAGTGGAAGAGACCCAGTACTTC CASSVEATVEETQYF TRBJ2-5 TRBV9 . .
TGTGCCAGCAGTTTCCAGCCCTCCTACAATGAGCAGTACTTC CASSFQPSYNEQYF TRBJ2-7 TRBV12-3/TRBV12-4 . .
TGTGCCAGCAGCGATACAGGGTACACAGATACGCAGTATTTT CASSDTGYTDTQYF TRBJ2-3 TRBV3-1 . .
TGTGCCAGCAGCACAGGGGGCGCAGGTGGAAACACCATATATTTT CASSTGGAGGNTIYF TRBJ1-3 TRBV7-2 TRBD1 .
TGTGCCAGCAGCTTACTCGTTTCGTCGGGAAACACCATATATTTT CASSLLVSSGNTIYF TRBJ1-3 TRBV14 . .
TGCAGCGGGGGGGACAGGGTGGAGACCCAGTACTTC CSGGDRVETQYF TRBJ2-5 TRBV29-1 TRBD1 few
TGTGCCAGCAGCCCCGGACTAGCGGTCGGGTCCCAGTACTTC CASSPGLAVGSQYF TRBJ2-5 TRBV3-1 TRBD2 .
TGTGCCAGCAGTGGAACTTTGGTGGATACGCAGTATTTT CASSGTLVDTQYF TRBJ2-3 TRBV12-3/TRBV12-4 . few
TGTGCCAGCAGCCAGCCGAATACGGCCCCCTACTACAATGAGCAGTTCTTC CASSQPNTAPYYNEQFF TRBJ2-1 TRBV3-1 . few
TGTGCCAGCAGCGCTAAACAGGACACACTTGGCTACACCTTC CASSAKQDTLGYTF TRBJ1-2 TRBV21-1 . once
TGTGCCAGCAGCCCAACTAGGGATCGGGGCAATGAGCAGTTCTTC CASSPTRDRGNEQFF TRBJ2-1 TRBV12-3/TRBV12-4 . .
TGTGCCACGTGGGGACTAGCGGGGGAAAGCTCCTACAATGAGCAGTTCTTC CATWGLAGESSYNEQFF TRBJ2-1 TRBV7-9 TRBD2 .
TGTGCCAGCTCACCACCGTCGAAACCCAACGAGCAGTACTTC CASSPPSKPNEQYF TRBJ2-7 TRBV18 . .
TGTGCCAGCTCAGGACGCGGGACTACTAGCTCCTACAATGAGCAGTTCTTC CASSGRGTTSSYNEQFF TRBJ2-1 TRBV18 TRBD2 once
TGTGCCAGCACCCAAGGGGTCTCACCCCTCCACTTT CASTQGVSPLHF TRBJ1-6 TRBV12-3/TRBV12-4 . many
TGTGCCAGCAGTGAAGCGCCAGTTTGGGACGACGAGCAGTACTTC CASSEAPVWDDEQYF TRBJ2-7 TRBV6-1 . .
TGCAGTGCTAGAACACAGTCAGATACGCAGTATTTT CSARTQSDTQYF TRBJ2-3 TRBV20-1 . many
TGTGCCAGCAGCTTAGTCGGATGGGGGGATCAGCCCCAGCATTTT CASSLVGWGDQPQHF TRBJ1-5 TRBV11-2 . .
TGTGCCAGCGGCCAAGTCGGACAGGGAAATTCACCCCTCCACTTT CASGQVGQGNSPLHF TRBJ1-6 TRBV3-1 TRBD1 .
TGCGCCAGCAGCCCACTAGACCCCCCCGAGCAGTACTTC CASSPLDPPEQYF TRBJ2-7 TRBV4-1 . once
TGTGCCAGTGGACAGGACAAGTATCAGCCCCAGCATTTT CASGQDKYQPQHF TRBJ1-5 TRBV6-1 TRBD1 few
TGTGCCAGCAGCTCAGGCAATCAGCCCCAGTACTTC CASSSGNQPQYF TRBJ2-5 TRBV11-3 . .
TGCAGTGCAGATTGGACGAGTAATGAGCAGTTCTTC CSADWTSNEQFF TRBJ2-1 TRBV20-1 . many
TGTGCCAGCAGCCAGGGCTTCTATGGCTACACCTTC CASSQGFYGYTF TRBJ1-2 TRBV6-2/TRBV6-3 . .
TGTGCCAGCAGCCGACAGGGGATCTCCGACGAGCAGTACTTC CASSRQGISDEQYF TRBJ2-7 TRBV7-2 TRBD1 .
TGCAGTGCTAGAGGGCAGACAGAAGAGACCCAGTACTTC CSARGQTEETQYF TRBJ2-5 TRBV20-1 . .
TGTGCCACCAGTGATTTGCCTGGTAGCGGAAGCACAGATACGCAGTATTTT CATSDLPGSGSTDTQYF TRBJ2-3 TRBV24-1 . .
TGTGCCAGCAGAGACAGGTACAATGAGCAGTTCTTC CASRDRYNEQFF TRBJ2-1 TRBV6-2/TRBV6-3 . .
TGTGCCAGCAGCTTAGGGGATCAGCCCCAGCATTTT CASSLGDQPQHF TRBJ1-5 TRBV7-9 . many
TGTGCCATCAGGATGAGCTCCTACGAGCAGTACTTC CAIRMSSYEQYF TRBJ2-7 TRBV10-3 . many
TGCGCCAGCAGCCAAGATTACCAGGGCGGACTTAGCACAGATACGCAGTATTTT CASSQDYQGGLSTDTQYF TRBJ2-3 TRBV4-1 . .
TGCGCCAGCAGCCAAGAGTTGAAAGGAACTTTGAAGTACTTC CASSQELKGTLKYF TRBJ2-4 TRBV4-3 . .
TGTGCCAGCGGGAGAGGGGGCGGCTACACCTTC CASGRGGGYTF TRBJ1-2 TRBV2 TRBD1 .
TGTGCCAGCAGCTCAGAATACAGGGAGCAGTACTTC CASSSEYREQYF TRBJ2-7 TRBV7-2 . .
TGTGCCAGCAGCCCCTTCGGGGGTGGGCCCCAGCATTTT CASSPFGGGPQHF TRBJ1-5 TRBV7-2 . .
TGTGCCAGCAGCCGGGGGGGGCTAGCGGGAGGGCCCAATGAGCAGTACTTC CASSRGGLAGGPNEQYF TRBJ2-7 TRBV12-3/TRBV12-4 TRBD2 .
TGTGCCAGCAGTTACTCTAAGCTAGCGGGGGTCCAAGAGACCCAGTACTTC CASSYSKLAGVQETQYF TRBJ2-5 TRBV6-5 TRBD2 .
TGCAGTGCGAGATCGGGGACTAACTATGGCTACACCTTC CSARSGTNYGYTF TRBJ1-2 TRBV20-1 . few
TGCGCCAGCAGCTTGGGGCCTAGCGGACAAGAGACCCAGTACTTC CASSLGPSGQETQYF TRBJ2-5 TRBV5-1 TRBD2 .
TGTGCCAGCAGTGAGGCAGGGAAGGGGTGGGATACGCAGTATTTT CASSEAGKGWDTQYF TRBJ2-3 TRBV2 . few
TGTGCCAGCAGTTGGACAGGGTCGACCTACGAGCAGTACTTC CASSWTGSTYEQYF TRBJ2-7 TRBV6-1 TRBD1 .
TGTGCCAGCAGCATAACGACAGAGACCCAGTACTTC CASSITTETQYF TRBJ2-5 TRBV21-1 . .
TGTGCCAGCAGCTTAGGGGCCGACTACAATGAGCAGTACTTC CASSLGADYNEQYF TRBJ2-7 TRBV7-2 . few
TGTGCCAGCAGCTTAGCCGCCAGGACAGGGTTCTCCTACGAGCAGTACTTC CASSLAARTGFSYEQYF TRBJ2-7 TRBV7-2 TRBD1 once
TGCGCCAGCAGGTATTTGGGGATGAGCGACAATGAGCAGTTCTTC CASRYLGMSDNEQFF TRBJ2-1 TRBV5-1 . many
TGTGCCACTAGGGGACTTGCCTACGAGCAGTACTTC CATRGLAYEQYF TRBJ2-7 TRBV28 . few
TGTGCCAGGGGACAGTTGGGCCAGCCCCAGCATTTT CARGQLGQPQHF TRBJ1-5 TRBV14 TRBD1 .
TGTGCCAGCAGCAACCGGGGCGTAAGGTTCCTCGGAGCTTTCTTT CASSNRGVRFLGAFF TRBJ1-1 TRBV7-9 . .
TGCAGTGCTAGTACTAGCGGCCGTTCCTACAATGAGCAGTTCTTC CSASTSGRSYNEQFF TRBJ2-1 TRBV20-1 TRBD2 .
TGCAGTGCCCGGACCCCGGGACTTCGGCAAGAGACCCAGTGCTTC CSARTPGLRQETQCF TRBJ2-5 TRBV20-1 . .
TGTGCCAGCAGCCAAAGGGCAGAGCTAGCCAAAAACATTCAGTACTTC CASSQRAELAKNIQYF TRBJ2-4 TRBV3-1 . .